The source of this T cell receptor beta chain is a study of cytomegalovirus exposure and HLA in healthy donors. Germline loops: CDR1 MNHNY, CDR2 SVGAGI (reference sequence). The CDR3 has 13 residues. V lost 2 bases and J lost 3, with 5 bases in between. A note on this clone: Its specificity is unknown.

Healthy bone marrow donors made up the cohort. Study-level findings and limits: Links to common viral pathogens appeared, in a later analysis, for several of the most significant clusters. Most of the TCR beta V segments (in an earlier analysis) were productive either about 90% or about 30% of the time. Apparent HLA restriction characterized most CMV-associated TCR beta chains in a later analysis.

It was with 60 Vbeta and 13 Jbeta primers that the PCR ran. The protocol was immunoSEQ multiplex PCR, while the TCRdb copy is restricted to in-frame clones and leaves out a portion. Of more than 95,000 clones listed, less than 85% are singletons. The specimen was PBMCs. The J gene is TRBJ1-5, the V gene TRBV6-6; D remains unclear. The sequence was obtained from a woman younger than 30 in good health and CMV-seropositive. The CDR3 loop reads CASSYIYNQPQHF. The CDR3 coding sequence is TGTGCCAGCAGTTACATATACAATCAGCCCCAGCATTTT.